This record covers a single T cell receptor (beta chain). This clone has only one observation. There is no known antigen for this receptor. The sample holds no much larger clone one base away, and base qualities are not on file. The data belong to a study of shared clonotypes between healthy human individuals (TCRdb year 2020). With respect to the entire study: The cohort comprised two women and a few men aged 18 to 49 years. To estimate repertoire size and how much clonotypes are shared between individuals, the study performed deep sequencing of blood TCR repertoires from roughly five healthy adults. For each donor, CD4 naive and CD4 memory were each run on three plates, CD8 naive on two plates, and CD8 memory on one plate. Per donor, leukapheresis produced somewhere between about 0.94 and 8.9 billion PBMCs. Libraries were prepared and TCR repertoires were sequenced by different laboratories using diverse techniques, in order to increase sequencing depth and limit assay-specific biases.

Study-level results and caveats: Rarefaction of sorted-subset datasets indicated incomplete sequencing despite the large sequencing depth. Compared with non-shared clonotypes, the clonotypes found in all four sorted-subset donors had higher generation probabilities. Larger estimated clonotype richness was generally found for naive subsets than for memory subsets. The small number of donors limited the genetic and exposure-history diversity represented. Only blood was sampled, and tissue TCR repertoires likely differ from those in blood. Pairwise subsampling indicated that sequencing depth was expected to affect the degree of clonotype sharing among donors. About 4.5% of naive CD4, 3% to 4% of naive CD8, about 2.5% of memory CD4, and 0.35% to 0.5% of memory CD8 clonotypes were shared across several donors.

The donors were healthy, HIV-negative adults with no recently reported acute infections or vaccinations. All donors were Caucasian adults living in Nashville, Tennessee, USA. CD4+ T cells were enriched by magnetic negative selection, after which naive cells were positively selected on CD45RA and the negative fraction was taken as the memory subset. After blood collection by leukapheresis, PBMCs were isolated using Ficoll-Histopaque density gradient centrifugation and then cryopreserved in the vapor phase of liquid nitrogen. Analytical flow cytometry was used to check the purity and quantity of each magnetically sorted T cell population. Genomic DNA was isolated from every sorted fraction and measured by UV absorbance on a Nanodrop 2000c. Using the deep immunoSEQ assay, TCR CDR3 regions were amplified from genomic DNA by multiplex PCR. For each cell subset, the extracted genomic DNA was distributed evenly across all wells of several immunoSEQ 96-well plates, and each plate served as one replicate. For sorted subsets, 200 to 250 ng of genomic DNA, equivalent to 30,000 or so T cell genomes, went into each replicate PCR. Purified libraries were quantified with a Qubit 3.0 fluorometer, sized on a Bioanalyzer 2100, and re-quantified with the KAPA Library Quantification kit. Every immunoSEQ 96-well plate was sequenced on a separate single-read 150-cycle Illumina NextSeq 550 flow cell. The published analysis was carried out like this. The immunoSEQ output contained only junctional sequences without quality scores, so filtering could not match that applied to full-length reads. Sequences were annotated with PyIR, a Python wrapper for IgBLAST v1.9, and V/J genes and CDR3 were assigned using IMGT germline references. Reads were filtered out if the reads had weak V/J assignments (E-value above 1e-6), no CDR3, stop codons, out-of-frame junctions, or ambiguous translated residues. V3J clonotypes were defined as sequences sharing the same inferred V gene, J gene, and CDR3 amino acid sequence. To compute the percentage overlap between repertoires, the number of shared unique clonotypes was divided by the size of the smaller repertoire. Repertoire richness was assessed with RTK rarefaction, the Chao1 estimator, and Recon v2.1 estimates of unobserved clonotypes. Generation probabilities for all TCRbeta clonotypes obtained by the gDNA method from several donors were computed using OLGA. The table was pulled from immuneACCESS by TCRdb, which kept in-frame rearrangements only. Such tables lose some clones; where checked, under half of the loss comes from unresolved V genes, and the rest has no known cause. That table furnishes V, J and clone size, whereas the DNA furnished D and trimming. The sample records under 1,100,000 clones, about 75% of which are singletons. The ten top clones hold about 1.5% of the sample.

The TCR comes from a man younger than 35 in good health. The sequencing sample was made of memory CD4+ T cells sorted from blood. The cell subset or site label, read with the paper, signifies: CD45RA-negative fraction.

The DNA sequence reads TGTGCCTGGAGACAAAAGGGGCGGTCTAACTATGGCTACACCTTC. It is translated as CAWRQKGRSNYGYTF. The V gene is TRBV30 and the J gene is TRBJ1-2; a tentative D call is TRBD1 (5 bases match). From its cysteine to its phenylalanine, the CDR3 spans 15 amino acids. Only the CDR3 region is kept as DNA, spanning 45 bases read in frame from base 1. The CDR1 and CDR2 encoded by the germline V gene (reference sequence) are GTSNPN and SVGIG. Deletion took 3 bases off V and 0 bases off J, with a span of 14 bases between the germline ends.